One T cell receptor (beta chain) is described in this entry. This specimen belongs to a study of technical replicates of blood from several donors. The V segment lost 6 bases and the J segment 7 bases; nucleotides outside the gene matches: 7. CDR3 length: 14 amino acids. Germline V gene lookup returns CDR1 LNHNV and CDR2 YYDKDF (reference sequence). Profiled with immunoSEQ multiplex PCR; TCRdb holds only in-frame clones, not every one. The table records tens of thousands of clones, roughly 92% of them present only once. The TCR was taken from a human donor in good health. The chain couples TRBV15 to TRBJ2-1; 9 bases line up with TRBD2. The sample was T cells isolated from PBMCs. CDR3 amino acids: CATRRLAEGNEQFF. The DNA for the CDR3 is TGTGCCACCAGAAGACTAGCGGAAGGGAATGAGCAGTTCTTC.